This TCR beta chain was captured in a study of response to subunit inactivated influenza vaccine (dated by TCRdb to 2016 to 2018). Regarding the research as a whole: The study used deep quantitative T cell receptor repertoire profiling to track responses to a trivalent subunit inactivated influenza vaccine.

Points the paper makes about the study in general: According to the authors, only a limited number of new T cells may be recruited by each seasonal influenza vaccination.

Libraries came from RT-PCR. Reads for this sample came from an Illumina HiSeq 2500. TCRdb passed the public sequencing reads through fastp at Q25 and MiXCR, retaining productive beta sequences. Entries are consolidated by CDR3 protein sequence, retaining the most common genes and DNA. The sample table holds more than 450,000 distinct CDR3 sequences, of which around 10% were seen once. Around 10% of the sample comes from the top ten. Including cysteine and phenylalanine, the CDR3 has 15 amino acids. Only the CDR3 portion is preserved as DNA: 45 bases, with reading frame beginning at the first base. CDR1 and CDR2 are read off the germline V gene as SGHTA and FQGNSA. Relative to germline, V is missing 4 bases and J is missing 3 bases, with 7 bases of the junction outside any gene match. In this sample, this clonotype turned up a few times. There is no known antigen for this receptor. Per-base qualities were not stored, and no clone one base away is much larger.

These same records also appear under a second study, on T cells expressing NK-cell markers. Per that second paper: TCR beta cDNA libraries were made by 5'RACE template switching that added a universal primer site and unique molecular identifiers. In sorted CD3+CD56+NKG2C+, CD3+CD56+NKG2C- and CD3+CD56-NKG2C+ T-cell subsets from several donors, TCR beta-chain repertoires were profiled. Among the eight sequenced donors, seven were HCMV-seropositive and one was HCMV-seronegative. In several experiments an anti-gammadeltaTCR antibody was added to restrict sorting to alphabetaTCR-expressing T cells. In five to seven donors, the dominant CD3+CD56+NKG2C+ clonotypes were found to rank among the top 10 CD8+ clonotypes and to make up roughly 1.0-8% of CD8+ T cells. Those dominant clonotypes were again the most abundant among CD3+CD56-NKG2C+ cells in four donors, at roughly 25-65%. Whether the expanded NKG2C-expressing T cell clones were specific for HCMV antigens was left unclear. Randomly selected healthy volunteers, three men and five women, were used as the eight sequenced donors. A commercial ELISA kit detecting HCMV-specific IgG in serum was used to determine HCMV serostatus. Ficoll density gradient centrifugation was used to isolate peripheral blood mononuclear cells from blood. For over five donors, bulk peripheral blood T-cell repertoires were also sequenced from unsorted PBMC. Synthesis of cDNA was primed from the TCR beta constant segment and was followed by two consecutive PCR amplification steps. Sequencing of the libraries produced 2 x 150 bp reads on Illumina HiSeq 2000/2500, MiSeq or NextSeq. MIGEC handled demultiplexing of the reads and grouping by UMI, while MiTCR was used to assemble and quantify clonotypes. To exclude erroneous sequences, any TCR cDNA sequence not supported by at least two reads was discarded. Downstream repertoire analysis used the tcR package, and clonotypes were matched across fractions by CDR3 nucleotide sequence plus V segment. Antigen specificity was annotated against VDJdb with VDJmatch, allowing one amino acid substitution in CDR3.

The receptor was derived from a man aged 45-65 years who received an inactivated influenza vaccine. Donor details come from another sample of the same person, matched by shared clones. The sequence is built from TRBV7-2 and TRBJ2-7; TRBD1 fits 9 bases in the junction. The sequencing used PBMCs from blood, collected on the day of vaccination. The CDR3 in this case is CASSSSGTGRYEQYF. The DNA sequence follows: TGTGCCAGCAGCTCTTCCGGGACAGGGCGCTACGAGCAGTACTTC.